What follows are 16 T cell receptor beta chains derived from one specimen sequenced in a study of blood T cell repertoires in COVID-19. Only in-frame clones appear in the TCRdb table, and some are missing; sequencing was by immunoSEQ multiplex PCR. This table has roughly 130,000 clones, around 85% appearing once. The sample taken for sequencing was peripheral blood. The source of these receptors is a woman of 80 years or more with acute or convalescent COVID-19.

The chain employs TRBV9 and TRBJ2-5, with TRBD2 identical over 7 bases. The J segment lost 5 bases and the V segment lost 3 bases, leaving 7 bases of the junction unmatched. Germline loops: CDR1 SGDLS, CDR2 YYNGEE. The CDR3 loop spans 14 amino acids. CDR3 nucleotides: TGTGCCAGCAGCGCACGACTAGCATCCGAGACCCAGTACTTC. Its protein product is CASSARLASETQYF.

The chain has TRBV25-1 and TRBJ1-1; TRBD1 matches at 10 bases. CDR1 and CDR2 from the germline V gene are MGHDK and SYGVNS. CDR3 length equals 14 residues. CDR3 protein: CGGGTGALRTEAFF. The CDR3 nucleotides read TGTGGGGGGGGGACAGGGGCCCTCCGGACTGAAGCTTTCTTT. Using reference TRBV25-1 and TRBJ1-1 for the parts outside the CDR3, the full variable domain is EADIYQTPRYLVIGTGKKITLECSQTMGHDKMYWYQQDPGMELHLIHYSYGVNSTEKGDLSSESTVSRIRTEHFPLTLESARPSHTSQYLCGGGTGALRTEAFFGQGTRLTVV.

This chain links TRBV7-8 with TRBJ1-6; 9 bases are shared with TRBD1. CDR3 length: 15 amino acids. Looked up from germline, CDR1 is SGHVS and CDR2 is FQNEAQ. With 0 bases clipped from V and 7 bases from J, the junction kept 1 base outside the gene matches. CDR3 DNA: TGTGCCAGCAGCTTAGCAACAGGGGGCAATTCACCCCTCCACTTT. It yields the protein CASSLATGGNSPLHF.

This clone appeared a few times. V and J are TRBV19 and TRBJ2-1; 10 nucleotides line up with TRBD1. V trimming: 3 bases; J trimming: 0 bases; junction bases outside the gene matches: 2. This CDR3 region has 16 residues. Germline V gene data show CDR1 as LNHDA and CDR2 as SQIVND (reference sequence). The CDR3 spells CASSMGQGSSYNEQFF. The CDR3 DNA reads as TGTGCCAGTAGTATGGGACAGGGGAGCTCCTACAATGAGCAGTTCTTC.

The rearrangement uses TRBV9 and TRBJ2-7; tentatively, D is TRBD1 (5 bases). The CDR3 runs to 14 residues. CDR1 SGDLS and CDR2 YYNGEE come from the germline V gene. V was pared by 0 bases and J by 5 bases, with 12 bases between. Here the CDR3 DNA reads TGTGCCAGCAGCGTAGGCCAGGGCGATAACGAGCAGTACTTC. Translated: CASSVGQGDNEQYF.

The rearrangement links TRBV28 to TRBJ1-1; TRBD1 might be the D (5 bases). This CDR3 is built from 14 residues. Germline CDR1 is MDHEN and CDR2 is SYDVKM. Trimming removed 2 bases from V and 1 base from J, with 8 bases in between. CDR3 DNA sequence: TGTGCCAGCAGTTTAGGACAAAAGAACACTGAAGCTTTCTTT. It specifies CASSLGQKNTEAFF.

V usage is TRBV20-1 and J usage is TRBJ2-2, with TRBD2 matching over 8 bases. Germline V gene lookup returns CDR1 DFQATT and CDR2 SNEGSKA (reference sequence). This CDR3 is built from 15 residues. V shed 3 bases, J shed 2 bases, and the junction held 5 bases outside the gene matches. The CDR3 sequence is CSASQAGVNTGELFF. CDR3 DNA: TGCAGTGCTAGTCAAGCGGGGGTTAACACCGGGGAGCTGTTTTTT.

The chain couples TRBV19 to TRBJ1-2; no reliable D call. The CDR3 covers 15 residues. The V gene lost 4 bases and the J gene lost 4 bases, with 16 bases spanning the gap. Per germline, CDR1 LNHDA and CDR2 SQIVND (reference sequence). The DNA of the CDR3 is TGTGCCAGTAGTACCCAGGCAGGCCTTATCTATGGCTACACCTTC. Residues: CASSTQAGLIYGYTF.

The J gene is TRBJ1-5, the V gene TRBV2; D may be TRBD1 (5 bases). Germline CDR1 reads SNHLY; CDR2 reads FYNNEI. V gave up 7 bases and J gave up 7 bases, with 20 bases separating them. The CDR3 totals 15 residues. The CDR3 loop is CASTFSGTASQPQHF. Written as DNA, the CDR3 is TGTGCCAGCACCTTTAGCGGGACGGCAAGCCAGCCCCAGCATTTT.

This sequence joins TRBV30 and TRBJ1-5; a weak D match, TRBD1 (6 bases). V lost 7 bases and J 2 bases, leaving 21 bases between the germline ends. CDR1 is GTSNPN, CDR2 SVGIG, per germline (reference sequence). CDR3 length: 16 residues. In DNA form, the CDR3 reads TGTGCCTCTACCCTCGGGGGGCGAGTAGGCAATCAGCCCCAGCATTTT. Its translation: CASTLGGRVGNQPQHF.

This sequence joins TRBV7-9 and TRBJ2-7, with TRBD1 matching 9 bases. The ends lost 5 bases at V and 7 bases at J; junction bases unmatched: 9. The CDR3 length is 14 residues. Germline CDR1 is SEHNR and CDR2 is FQNEAQ (reference sequence). CDR3 region: CASSPGTGMLEQYF. The CDR3 coding sequence is TGTGCCAGCAGCCCGGGGACAGGGATGCTAGAGCAGTACTTC.

The chain is built from TRBV5-6 and TRBJ1-1, with D uncertain. The CDR3 runs to 15 residues. V was trimmed by 4 bases and J by 4 bases, leaving 17 bases between them. Germline V gene lookup returns CDR1 SGHDT and CDR2 YYEEEE. The CDR3 sequence is CASSPSAYRGTEAFF. As DNA, the CDR3 is TGTGCCAGCAGCCCTTCGGCCTATCGGGGCACTGAAGCTTTCTTT.

CDR3 DNA: TGTGCCAGCTCACCCGACAGGGGCCGGGGCAATCAGCCCCAGCATTTT. Amino acids: CASSPDRGRGNQPQHF. The chain joins TRBV18 to TRBJ1-5, with 8 bases matching TRBD1. This CDR3 comprises 16 residues. CDR1 KGHSH and CDR2 LQKENI come from the germline V gene. Trimming at V came to 3 bases and at J to 2 bases, leaving 6 bases not matched to a gene.

CDR3 residues: CASSALPGQGLNSPLHF. CDR3 nucleotides: TGTGCCAGTAGTGCTCTCCCGGGACAGGGGTTGAATTCACCCCTCCACTTT. V and J are TRBV19 and TRBJ1-6; 10 nucleotides match TRBD1. The trim removed 5 bases at V and 7 bases at J, leaving 11 bases unmatched. The germline V gene encodes CDR1 LNHDA and CDR2 SQIVND (reference sequence). The CDR3 has 17 amino acids.

This clone was seen a few times. V usage is TRBV4-1 and J usage is TRBJ1-4, with 9 bases aligning to TRBD1. This CDR3 is built from 15 residues. The junction had 4 bases not matched to a gene; V was cut back by 0 bases and J by 8 bases. CDR1 and CDR2 from the germline V gene are MGHRA and YSYEKL. The CDR3 nucleotides are TGCGCCAGCAGCCAAGAGGGGACAGGGAAGGAAAAACTGTTTTTT. This gives the protein CASSQEGTGKEKLFF.

The chain joins TRBV5-1 to TRBJ2-7, with TRBD1 identical over 10 bases. V shed 4 bases and J 3 bases; nucleotides not matched to a gene: 7. The germline CDR1 and CDR2 sequences are SGHRS and YFSETQ. The CDR3 loop spans 15 amino acids. The CDR3 bases are TGCGCCAGCAGCCCGGGGGGGACAGGGGACTACGAGCAGTACTTC. Its translation is CASSPGGTGDYEQYF.